The entry that follows covers one T cell receptor beta chain sequence. Original methodology: How many nucleated cells were present was estimated from reference gene primer amplification. Repertoires were generated with immunoSEQ multiplex PCR, while TCRdb's copy carries only in-frame clones and drops some. V and J calls and clone size follow that table, whereas D and trimming were derived from the DNA. The data contain about 130,000 clones, roughly 90% of them singletons. The data derive from a study of blood T cell repertoires in COVID-19. Whole-study context: Acute and convalescent COVID-19 samples came from the United States, Italy and Spain. In each case, the material was cDNA or gDNA derived from T cells, B-cell-depleted T cells, or PBMCs.

CDR1 and CDR2 (germline): LNHNV, YYDKDF (reference sequence). The CDR3 is 14 amino acids. The junction had 4 bases not matched to a gene; V was cut back by 4 bases and J by 5 bases. V is TRBV15 and J is TRBJ2-1, with TRBD1 matching over 8 bases. The sample taken for sequencing was peripheral blood. The clonotype originates from a man between 50 and 59 years old with active COVID-19. CDR3 nucleotide sequence: TGTGCCACCAGCAAAGGACAGGGAGACAATGAGCAGTTCTTC. Protein sequence: CATSKGQGDNEQFF.